This T cell receptor (beta chain) was retrieved from a study of shared clonotypes between healthy human individuals (TCRdb year 2020). General notes on the study: The cohort comprised a couple of women and a few men aged 18 to 49 years. For each donor, CD4 naive and CD4 memory were each given three plates, CD8 naive was given two plates, and CD8 memory was given one plate. Blood TCR repertoires of roughly 5 healthy adults were deeply sequenced to estimate repertoire size and the extent of clonotype sharing between individuals. To increase sequencing depth and limit assay-specific biases, TCR repertoire library preparation and sequencing were carried out by different laboratories using diverse techniques. Per donor, leukapheresis produced somewhere between about 0.94 and 9 billion PBMCs.

Germline trimming amounts to 0 bases on V and 6 bases on J, with 3 as the count of junction bases outside the gene matches. CDR1 and CDR2 are drawn from the germline V gene: SGHRS, YFSETQ. The CDR3 holds 16 amino acids from the cysteine to the phenylalanine. Of the read, only the CDR3 DNA is kept; its 48 bases are in frame from base 1. Summary of the overall study and its limitations: Even with the large sequencing depth, rarefaction of the sorted-subset datasets indicated that sequencing was incomplete. Pairwise subsampling led to the expectation that sequencing depth would affect the degree of clonotype sharing among donors. About 5% of naive CD4, 3.5% of naive CD8, roughly 2.4% of memory CD4, and approximately 0.39% of memory CD8 clonotypes were shared across a few donors. Sampling was restricted to blood, and TCR repertoires in tissues likely differ from the TCR repertoires found in blood. Compared with non-shared clonotypes, clonotypes shared by all four sorted-subset donors had higher generation probabilities. The small number of donors limited the genetic and exposure-history diversity represented. Estimated clonotype richness was generally larger for naive than for memory subsets.

In the case of this clone: The antigen it recognizes is unknown. Base quality data are lacking; no much larger clone is found one base away.

The donors were healthy, HIV-negative adults with no recently reported acute infections or vaccinations. Every donor was a Caucasian adult living in Nashville, Tennessee, USA. CD4+ T cells were enriched through magnetic negative selection, after which naive cells were positively selected on CD45RA and the remaining negative fraction served as the memory subset. After blood collection by leukapheresis, PBMCs were isolated using Ficoll-Histopaque density gradient centrifugation and then cryopreserved in the vapor phase of liquid nitrogen. Purity and quantity of every magnetically sorted T cell population were checked by analytical flow cytometry. Genomic DNA was isolated from every sorted fraction and measured by UV absorbance on a Nanodrop 2000c. Using the deep immunoSEQ assay, multiplex PCR amplified TCR CDR3 regions from genomic DNA. For each cell subset, the extracted genomic DNA was distributed evenly across all wells of several immunoSEQ 96-well plates, and each plate served as one replicate. For sorted subsets, about 0.2 ug genomic DNA, equal to 25,000 to 35,000 T cell genomes, was loaded into each replicate PCR. The purified libraries were quantified using a Qubit 3.0 fluorometer, sized with a Bioanalyzer 2100, and then quantified again using the KAPA Library Quantification kit. Every immunoSEQ 96-well plate was sequenced on a separate single-read 150-cycle Illumina NextSeq 550 flow cell. Turning to the authors' computational methods: The immunoSEQ output contained only junctional sequences without quality scores, so filtering could not match that applied to full-length reads. To assign V/J genes and CDR3, sequences were annotated against IMGT germline references using PyIR, a Python wrapper for IgBLAST v1.9. Any read was removed if the V/J assignment was weak (E-value above 1e-6), the CDR3 was missing, or the read contained stop codons, out-of-frame junctions, or ambiguous translated residues. V3J clonotypes were defined as sequences sharing the same inferred V gene, J gene, and CDR3 amino acid sequence. Percentage overlap between repertoires was calculated by dividing the number of shared unique clonotypes by the size of the smaller repertoire. RTK rarefaction, the Chao1 estimator, and Recon v2.1 estimates of unobserved clonotypes were used to assess repertoire richness. OLGA was used to compute generation probabilities for all TCRbeta clonotypes that the gDNA method yielded from several donors. TCRdb retrieved this table from immuneACCESS and kept in-frame rearrangements only. Not all clones are present; in checked studies, unresolved V genes account for under half, and no reason is known for the remainder. D and trimming come from the DNA, and the V and J calls and clone size come from that table. The sample contains 2.3 million or so clones, approximately 95% of them found a single time. The leading ten clones occupy under 0.45% of the sample.

The sequenced sample was naive CD4+ T cells from PBMCs. Explained via the paper, the cell subset or site label denotes: CD45RA+ positively selected. The TCR comes from a man aged 18 to 30 in good health. Some clones in this sample may be carry-over from other donors' samples. The sequence links TRBV5-1 to TRBJ2-2; TRBD2 matches 12 bases in the middle. The CDR3: CASSLGLAGASGELFF. The DNA reads TGCGCCAGCAGCTTGGGACTAGCGGGAGCGTCCGGGGAGCTGTTTTTT. The variable domain in full, with residues beyond the CDR3 obtained from the reference TRBV5-1 and TRBJ2-2 genes, is KAGVTQTPRYLIKTRGQQVTLSCSPISGHRSVSWYQQTPGQGLQFLFEYFSETQRNKGNFPGRFSGRQFSNSRSEMNVSTLELGDSALYLCASSLGLAGASGELFFGEGSRLTVL.